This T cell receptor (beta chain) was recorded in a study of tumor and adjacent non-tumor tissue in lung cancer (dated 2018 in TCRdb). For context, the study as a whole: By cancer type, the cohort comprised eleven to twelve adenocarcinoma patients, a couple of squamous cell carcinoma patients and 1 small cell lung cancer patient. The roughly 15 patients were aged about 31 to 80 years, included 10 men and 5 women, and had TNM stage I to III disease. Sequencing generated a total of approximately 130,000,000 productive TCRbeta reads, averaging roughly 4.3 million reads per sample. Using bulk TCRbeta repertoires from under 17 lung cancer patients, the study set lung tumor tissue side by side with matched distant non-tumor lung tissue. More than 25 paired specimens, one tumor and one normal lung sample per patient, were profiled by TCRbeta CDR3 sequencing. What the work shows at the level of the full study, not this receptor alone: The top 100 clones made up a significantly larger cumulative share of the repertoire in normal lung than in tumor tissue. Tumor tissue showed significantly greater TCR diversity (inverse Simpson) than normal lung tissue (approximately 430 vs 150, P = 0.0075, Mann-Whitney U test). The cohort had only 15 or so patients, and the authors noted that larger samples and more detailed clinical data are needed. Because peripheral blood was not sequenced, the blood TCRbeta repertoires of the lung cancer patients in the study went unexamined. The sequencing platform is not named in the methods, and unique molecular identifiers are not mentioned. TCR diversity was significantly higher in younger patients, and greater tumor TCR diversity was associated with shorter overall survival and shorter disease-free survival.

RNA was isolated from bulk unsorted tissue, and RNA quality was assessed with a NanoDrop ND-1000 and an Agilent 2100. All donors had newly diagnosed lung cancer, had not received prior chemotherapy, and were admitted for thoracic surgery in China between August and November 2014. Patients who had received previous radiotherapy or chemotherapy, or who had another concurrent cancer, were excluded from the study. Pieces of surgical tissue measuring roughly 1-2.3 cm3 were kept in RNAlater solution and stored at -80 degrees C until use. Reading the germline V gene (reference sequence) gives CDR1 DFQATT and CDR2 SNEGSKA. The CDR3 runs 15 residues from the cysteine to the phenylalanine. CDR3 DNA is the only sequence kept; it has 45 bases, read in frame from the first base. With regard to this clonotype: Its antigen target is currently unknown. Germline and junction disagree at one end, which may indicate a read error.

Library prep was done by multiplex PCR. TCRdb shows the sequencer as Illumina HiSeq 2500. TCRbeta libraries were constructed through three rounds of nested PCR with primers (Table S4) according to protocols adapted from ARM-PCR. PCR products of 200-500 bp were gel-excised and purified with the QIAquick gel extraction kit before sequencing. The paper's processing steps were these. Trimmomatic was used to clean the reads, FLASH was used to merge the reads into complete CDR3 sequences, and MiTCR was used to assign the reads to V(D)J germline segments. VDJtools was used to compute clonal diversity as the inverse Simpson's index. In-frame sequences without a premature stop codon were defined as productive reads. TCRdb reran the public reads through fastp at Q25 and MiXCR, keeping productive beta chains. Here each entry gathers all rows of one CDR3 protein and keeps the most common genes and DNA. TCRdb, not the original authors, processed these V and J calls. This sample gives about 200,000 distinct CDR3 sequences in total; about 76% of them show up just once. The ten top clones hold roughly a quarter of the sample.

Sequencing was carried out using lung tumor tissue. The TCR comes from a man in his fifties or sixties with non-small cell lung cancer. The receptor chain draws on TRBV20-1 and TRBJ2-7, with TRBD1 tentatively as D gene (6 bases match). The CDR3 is CSPRDFDRSSYEQYF. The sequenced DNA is TGCAGTCCTAGAGATTTCGACAGGTCCTCATACGAGCAGTACTTC.